This TCR beta chain was identified during a study of shared clonotypes between healthy human individuals (TCRdb year 2020). Regarding the research as a whole: A couple of women and three men aged 18 to 49 years were included in the cohort. For each donor, CD4 naive and CD4 memory were each run on three plates, CD8 naive on two plates, and CD8 memory on one plate. To increase sequencing depth and limit assay-specific biases, TCR repertoire library preparation and sequencing were carried out by different laboratories using diverse techniques. Between about 0.9 and 10 billion PBMCs per donor were obtained by leukapheresis. To estimate repertoire size and how much clonotypes are shared between individuals, the study performed deep sequencing of blood TCR repertoires from 4 to 6 healthy adults. Paper-wide results and their limitations: When several donors were compared, the shared fraction of clonotypes was 5% to 6.5% for naive CD4, around 3.5% for naive CD8, 2.3% for memory CD4, and roughly 0.43% for memory CD8. Clonotypes shared by all four sorted-subset donors showed higher generation probabilities than non-shared clonotypes. Because the study included a small number of donors, the genetic and exposure-history diversity represented was limited. Pairwise subsampling led to the expectation that sequencing depth would affect the degree of clonotype sharing among donors. Larger estimated clonotype richness was generally found for naive subsets than for memory subsets. Only blood was sampled, and tissue TCR repertoires likely differ from those in blood. Even with the large sequencing depth, rarefaction of the sorted-subset datasets indicated that sequencing was incomplete.

Note on this clone: The clone's antigen remains unknown. The record has no base qualities; no much larger clone is one base away.

TCR CDR3 regions were amplified from genomic DNA by multiplex PCR using the deep immunoSEQ assay. For each cell subset, the extracted genomic DNA was distributed evenly across all wells of several immunoSEQ 96-well plates, and each plate served as one replicate. For sorted subsets, each replicate PCR was loaded with around 200 ng genomic DNA, equivalent to about 33,000 T cell genomes. Purified libraries were measured with a Qubit 3.0 fluorometer, size-checked on a Bioanalyzer 2100, and measured again with the KAPA Library Quantification kit. Every immunoSEQ 96-well plate was sequenced on a dedicated single-read 150-cycle Illumina NextSeq 550 flow cell. In the original analysis: Because the immunoSEQ output held only junctional sequences and lacked quality scores, the filtering could not match the filtering applied to full-length reads. To assign V/J genes and CDR3, sequences were annotated using PyIR, a Python wrapper for IgBLAST v1.9, with IMGT germline references. Reads were removed for weak V/J assignments (E-value above 1e-6), missing CDR3, stop codons, out-of-frame junctions, or ambiguous translated residues. V3J clonotypes were defined as sequences sharing the same inferred V gene, J gene, and CDR3 amino acid sequence. Percentage overlap between repertoires was computed as shared unique clonotypes divided by the size of the smaller repertoire. Repertoire richness was assessed with RTK rarefaction, the Chao1 estimator, and Recon v2.1 estimates of unobserved clonotypes. For all TCRbeta clonotypes obtained by the gDNA method from several donors, generation probabilities were computed with OLGA. Drawn from immuneACCESS, this table holds only the in-frame rearrangements with V and J called that TCRdb kept. Clones are partly lost; checked studies trace under half to an unresolved V gene and leave the rest unexplained. The D gene and trimming were derived from the DNA, and the V and J assignments and clone size from that table. A total of under 2,500,000 clones appear in this sample, more than 90% of them only once. Around 0.13% of the sample is taken by the ten largest.

The germline V gene (reference sequence) specifies GTSNPN as CDR1 and SVGIG as CDR2. The CDR3 holds 16 amino acids from the cysteine to the phenylalanine. Kept here is only the CDR3 DNA, which spans 48 bases and is read in frame from base 1. At the junction V is shortened by 2 bases and J by 4 bases, with 20 bases in between. The donors were healthy, HIV-negative adults with no recently reported acute infections or vaccinations. All donors were Caucasian adults living in Nashville, Tennessee, USA. CD4+ T cells were enriched through magnetic negative selection, after which naive cells were positively selected on CD45RA and the remaining negative fraction served as the memory subset. After blood collection by leukapheresis, PBMCs were isolated using Ficoll-Histopaque density gradient centrifugation and then cryopreserved in the vapor phase of liquid nitrogen. Analytical flow cytometry was used to check the purity and quantity of every magnetically sorted T cell population. Genomic DNA was isolated from every sorted fraction and measured by UV absorbance on a Nanodrop 2000c.

The sequence is built from TRBV30 and TRBJ1-1, with the D gene not confidently named. This TCR came from a man between 18 and 35 years old in good health. Sequenced: naive CD4+ T cells sorted from blood. Interpreted using the paper, the cell subset or site label stands for: CD45RA+ positively selected. The nucleotide sequence is given as TGTGCCTGGAGTCCCGAGGGCCTCGTATTTGTCACTGAAGCTTTCTTT. This encodes CAWSPEGLVFVTEAFF.